One sample yielded the 23 T cell receptor beta chains listed below, sequenced in a study of blood T cell repertoires in COVID-19. The repertoire was sequenced with immunoSEQ multiplex PCR; TCRdb's copy has only in-frame clones and lacks some. The sample has fewer than 200,000 clones; 80% to 85% are singletons. Sequenced material: peripheral blood. The source of these receptors is an older woman with COVID-19, enrolled during active disease.

The chain combines TRBV3-1 (or the pseudogene TRBV3-2) with TRBJ2-2, with D possibly TRBD2 on 6 matching bases. V lost 1 base to trimming and J lost 6 bases, with 6 bases between them. Germline V gene sequence: CDR1 LGHDT, CDR2 YNNKEL (reference sequence). CDR3 length: 13 amino acids. The CDR3 bases are TGTGCCAGCAGCCAAGGGGAGGCCGGGGAGCTGTTTTTT. It translates to CASSQGEAGELFF.

CDR3 residues: CASSSYQGSLRQLFF. CDR3 DNA: TGTGCCAGCAGTTCATATCAGGGGTCCCTTCGGCAACTGTTTTTT. The J gene is TRBJ1-4, the V gene TRBV27; D possibly corresponds to TRBD1 (6 bases). The CDR3 is 15 amino acids. Germline CDR1 MNHEY, CDR2 SMNVEV (reference sequence). Trimming pared 4 bases from V and 12 bases from J, leaving 21 bases between.

This rearrangement joins TRBV30 to TRBJ1-5, with D unclear. The CDR3 runs to 15 residues. V gave up 5 bases and J gave up 7 bases, with 21 bases separating them. Germline V gene sequence: CDR1 GTSNPN, CDR2 SVGIG (reference sequence). CDR3 sequence reads: CAWDKSGGVGQPQHF. CDR3 coding DNA: TGTGCCTGGGATAAGTCTGGCGGAGTCGGCCAGCCCCAGCATTTT.

The V call is TRBV9, the J call TRBJ2-3, with 13 nucleotides matching TRBD2. CDR1 is SGDLS, CDR2 YYNGEE, per germline. The CDR3 sequence is 17 residues long. The V gene end was trimmed by 0 bases and the J gene end by 2 bases; junction bases not matched to a gene: 3. CDR3 DNA sequence: TGTGCCAGCAGCGTAGCGACTAGCGGGAGGCTCACAGATACGCAGTATTTT. Its protein product is CASSVATSGRLTDTQYF.

The gene calls are TRBV18 and TRBJ2-5; TRBD1 matches 10 bases. Germline V gene lookup returns CDR1 KGHSH and CDR2 LQKENI. CDR3 length: 15 residues. V shed 2 bases, J shed 7 bases, and the junction held 7 bases outside the gene matches. CDR3 protein: CASSPTLGQGVTQYF. The CDR3, as DNA: TGTGCCAGCTCACCAACCCTCGGACAGGGGGTGACCCAGTACTTC.

The chain has TRBV28 and TRBJ2-5, with 9 bases fitting TRBD1. Germline trimming cut 4 bases from V and 3 bases from J; bases unmatched to any gene: 9. The CDR3 spans 16 residues. Germline CDR1 and CDR2: MDHEN and SYDVKM. The CDR3 is CASSSSTTGGKETQYF. The DNA of the CDR3 is TGTGCCAGCAGTTCCTCCACGACAGGGGGAAAAGAGACCCAGTACTTC.

The chain carries TRBV10-3 and TRBJ1-2, with a weak D call TRBD1 (5 bases). V dropped 0 bases and J dropped 4 bases, with 9 bases sitting between them. Germline CDR1 is ENHRY and CDR2 is SYGVKD. The CDR3 totals 14 residues. The CDR3 loop is CAISESPGIYGYTF. The DNA of the CDR3 is TGTGCCATCAGTGAGTCCCCAGGGATCTATGGCTACACCTTC.

This chain connects TRBV19 to TRBJ2-7; 10 bases line up with TRBD2. Trimming at V came to 6 bases and at J to 6 bases, leaving 11 bases not matched to a gene. This CDR3 spans 15 amino acids. Germline assignment: CDR1 LNHDA and CDR2 SQIVND (reference sequence). The CDR3 reads CASSRTSGTVGEQYF. CDR3 nucleotides: TGTGCCAGTAGCCGTACTAGCGGGACTGTCGGCGAGCAGTACTTC.

This clone was recorded once. The chain has TRBV9 and TRBJ2-7; TRBD2 matches 9 bases. The CDR3 covers 14 residues. Losses at the gene ends were 3 bases for V and 8 bases for J; bases not matched to a gene: 9. In germline, CDR1 is SGDLS, CDR2 YYNGEE. The CDR3 nucleotides are TGTGCCAGCAGCGCGACTAGCGGTTCCGCCCAGCAGTACTTC. This codes for CASSATSGSAQQYF.

The chain uses TRBV21-1 and TRBJ2-7; TRBD1, as called in the table, went unchecked against the DNA. TRBV21-1 is a pseudogene locus. The CDR3 runs 16 residues. Here the CDR3 reads CASSKSWAGPPYEQYF. The DNA of the CDR3 is TGTGCCAGCAGCAAAAGTTGGGCAGGGCCCCCCTACGAGCAGTACTTC.

The chain carries TRBV6-5 and TRBJ1-1; D is unresolved. The CDR3 runs to 15 residues. The ends were cut back, 4 bases at V and 6 bases at J, with 18 bases in the middle. CDR1 is MNHEY and CDR2 is SVGAGI in the germline V gene. CDR3 coding DNA: TGTGCCAGCAGTTCTGGAGAGAACGGAATGGCTGAAGCTTTCTTT. It specifies CASSSGENGMAEAFF.

With respect to this clone: A junction end diverges from the germline sequence, so it may reflect a read error. The rearrangement joins TRBV7-2 to TRBJ2-3; D is perhaps TRBD1 (6 bases). This CDR3 has 16 residues. The germline V gene has CDR1 SGHTA and CDR2 FQGNSA. CDR3: CASSLVGGPSKDTQYF. The CDR3 DNA sequence: TGTGCCAGCAGCTTAGTTGGGGGCCCGAGCAAAGATACGCAGTATTTT.

V is TRBV28 and J is TRBJ1-4, with D tentatively TRBD1 (6 bases). Germline lookup yields CDR1 MDHEN and CDR2 SYDVKM. The CDR3 is 14 residues long. Trimming removed 3 bases at V and 8 bases at J, with 13 bases between. CDR3 in DNA: TGTGCCAGCAGTTTGCGAGGGGGAGACGAAAAACTGTTTTTT. Protein sequence: CASSLRGGDEKLFF.

The genes are TRBV6-5 and TRBJ2-5, with D possibly matching TRBD1 (5 bases). The CDR3 sequence is 13 residues long. V lost 10 bases to trimming and J lost 1 base, with 13 bases between them. Germline V lookup: CDR1 MNHEY, CDR2 SVGAGI. The CDR3 DNA follows: TGTGCCATCGAGACAGACGCCCAAGAGACCCAGTACTTC. This gives the protein CAIETDAQETQYF.

The rearrangement links TRBV19 to TRBJ2-7, with TRBD2 identical over 12 bases. Germline lookup yields CDR1 LNHDA and CDR2 SQIVND (reference sequence). V gave up 5 bases and J gave up 6 bases; unmatched junction bases: 11. This CDR3 is built from 16 residues. CDR3 protein: CASSVLEASGRAEQYF. Written as DNA, the CDR3 is TGTGCCAGTAGTGTCCTCGAGGCTAGCGGGAGGGCCGAGCAGTACTTC. Complete variable domain (other parts from reference TRBV19 and TRBJ2-7): DGGITQSPKYLFRKEGQNVTLSCEQNLNHDAMYWYRQDPGQGLRLIYYSQIVNDFQKGDIAEGYSVSREKKESFPLTVTSAQKNPTAFYLCASSVLEASGRAEQYFGPGTRLTVT.

The rearrangement joins TRBV6-2 or TRBV6-3 to TRBJ2-1, with 9 bases matching TRBD2. V lost 6 bases and J lost 4; bases outside the gene matches: 10. CDR1 is MNHEY, CDR2 SVGEGT, per germline. The CDR3 totals 16 residues. In DNA form, the CDR3 reads TGTGCCAGCAGCCCTACCGGGACTAGCCCATACAATGAGCAGTTCTTC. Translation: CASSPTGTSPYNEQFF.

This sequence joins TRBV28 and TRBJ1-2, with 9 positions matching TRBD1. This CDR3 has 13 residues. CDR1 MDHEN and CDR2 SYDVKM come from the germline V gene. Trimming took 5 bases from V and 8 from J; bases not matched to a gene: 6. Here the CDR3 DNA reads TGTGCCAGCAGTCTACAGGGGGCGCGAGGCTACACCTTC. Its protein product is CASSLQGARGYTF.

In this sample, this clone turned up once. The chain uses TRBV5-1 and TRBJ2-3; D is ambiguous. Germline CDR1 is SGHRS and CDR2 is YFSETQ. CDR3 size: 13 residues. Trimming cost V 0 bases and J 2 bases, with 4 bases left between them. CDR3 region: CASSLAVTDTQYF. As DNA, the CDR3 is TGCGCCAGCAGCTTGGCTGTCACAGATACGCAGTATTTT.

The CDR3 DNA reads TGTGCCAGTAGTGACGACAGGGGCTCGGTCTATGGCTACACCTTC. Translated, it gives CASSDDRGSVYGYTF. The chain recombines TRBV19 with TRBJ1-2; 8 nucleotides line up with TRBD1. CDR3 length equals 15 residues. Germline values: CDR1 LNHDA, CDR2 SQIVND (reference sequence). With V trimmed by 5 bases and J by 4 bases, 9 bases remained unmatched.

The rearrangement joins TRBV11-3 to TRBJ2-7; D is unresolved. This CDR3 has 14 amino acids. Germline V CDR1 and CDR2: SGHNT, YENEEA. Deletions cut 4 bases from V and 6 bases from J, with 16 bases between. As DNA, the CDR3 is TGTGCCAGCAGCTCCAGATCAAACTATGGCGAGCAGTACTTC. Encoded protein: CASSSRSNYGEQYF.

The chain carries TRBV29-1 and TRBJ1-1; tentative D call: TRBD1 (5 bases). CDR3 size: 14 residues. V lost 7 bases, J lost 2 bases, and 17 bases lay in between. Germline V gives CDR1 SQVTM, CDR2 ANQGSEA. This CDR3 reads CSAAPTGSNTEAFF. The CDR3 DNA reads TGCAGCGCGGCCCCCACAGGATCTAACACTGAAGCTTTCTTT.

The chain combines TRBV29-1 with TRBJ1-1; 9 nucleotides match TRBD1. The CDR3 runs to 12 residues. Germline CDR1 and CDR2: SQVTM and ANQGSEA. With V trimmed by 7 bases and J by 5 bases, 5 bases remained unmatched. The CDR3 protein is CSGDRVGTEAFF. DNA for the CDR3: TGCAGCGGGGACAGGGTTGGGACTGAAGCTTTCTTT.

The V call is TRBV30, the J call TRBJ2-5, with TRBD1 identical over 10 bases. The junction had 10 bases not matched to a gene; V was cut back by 1 base and J by 5 bases. This CDR3 contains 16 residues. CDR1 GTSNPN and CDR2 SVGIG come from the germline V gene (reference sequence). CDR3 loop: CAWSETGTGVWETQYF. CDR3 bases: TGTGCCTGGAGTGAAACCGGGACAGGGGTATGGGAGACCCAGTACTTC.